The rows below give T cell receptor beta chains drawn from one sample of a study of T-cell memory formation after mild COVID-19. One entry per CDR3 protein results from TCRdb running MiXCR on the 5' RACE reads. The sample holds some 50,000 distinct CDR3 sequences, roughly an eighth seen once. Sequencing input: PBMCs or a T cell subset sorted from them (not recorded which). The receptors shown here come from a man aged 18 to 30 who had mild COVID-19 (a few samples of this study predate the infection). Cell type and time point are not known. The CDR3 runs from the conserved cysteine through the conserved F or W. D genes are given only for firm matches. A row's size may be missing; if present it is once, few, many or a size class.

few	TRBV20-1	TRBJ1-1	NA	TGCAGTGCCCGCCCCCCAGACACTGAAGCTTTCTTT	CSARPPDTEAFF
many	TRBV4-2	TRBJ2-3	NA	TGTGCCAGCAGCCACAACCCCACAGATACGCAGTATTTT	CASSHNPTDTQYF
few	TRBV3-1	TRBJ1-1	NA	TGTGCCAGCAGCCAAGTACGGCTGACGGGCGCTGAAGCTTTCTTT	CASSQVRLTGAEAFF
NA	TRBV6-1	TRBJ1-5	TRBD1	TGTGCCAGCAGTGATCCGGGACAGGGCAAGAATCAGCCCCAGCATTTT	CASSDPGQGKNQPQHF
many	TRBV10-3	TRBJ2-7	TRBD2	TGTGCCATCAGAGGGACTAGCGGGGCCTACGAGCAGTACTTC	CAIRGTSGAYEQYF
medium-sized	TRBV10-3	TRBJ1-3	NA	TGTGCCATCATGAGGGATACGACTGGAAACACCATATATTTT	CAIMRDTTGNTIYF
NA	TRBV5-1	TRBJ1-2	NA	TGCGCCAGCAGCTCCGATTACCCGGGGAGCTACACCTTC	CASSSDYPGSYTF
few	TRBV15	TRBJ1-4	NA	TGTGCCACCAGCAGAGAGAAGGCTAATGAAAAACTGTTTTTT	CATSREKANEKLFF
NA	TRBV12-3/TRBV12-4	TRBJ2-5	TRBD2	TGTGCCAGCAGTTCGCCCGTGACTAGCGGCCAAGAGACCCGGTACTTC	CASSSPVTSGQETRYF
few	TRBV7-2	TRBJ2-3	TRBD2	TGTGCCAGCAGCTTGTACGGGGGGGCCGGGGATACGCAGTATTTT	CASSLYGGAGDTQYF
few	TRBV5-1	TRBJ1-6	TRBD1	TGCGCCAGCAGCTTGGAAGGGACAGATTCACCCCTCCACTTT	CASSLEGTDSPLHF
few	TRBV23-1	TRBJ1-5	TRBD1	TGCGCCAGCAGTCACATGGACAGGGGGGATCAGCCCCAGCATTTT	CASSHMDRGDQPQHF
NA	TRBV7-2	TRBJ2-3	NA	TGTGCCAGCAGCGCTGGCCGATACACAGATACGCAGTATTTT	CASSAGRYTDTQYF
many	TRBV2	TRBJ2-2	NA	TGTGCCAGCAGGGTCAGGGAGGCCGGGGAGCTGTTTTTT	CASRVREAGELFF
NA	TRBV27	TRBJ2-2	NA	TGTGCCAGCAGTTTACAGATCACCGGGGAGCTGTTTTTT	CASSLQITGELFF
NA	TRBV29-1	TRBJ2-2	TRBD1	TGCAGCGTTGAAGAGTCAGGGGGCTACACCGGGGAGCTGTTTTTT	CSVEESGGYTGELFF
many	TRBV9	TRBJ2-5	TRBD2	TGTGCCAGCAGCGTAGGACGGGGGGAGTACCAAGAGACCCAGTACTTC	CASSVGRGEYQETQYF
many	TRBV4-1	TRBJ2-3	NA	TGCGCCAGCAGCCAAGAATCACTCCCTAGCACAGATACGCAGTATTTT	CASSQESLPSTDTQYF
few	TRBV3-1	TRBJ2-7	NA	TGTGCCAGCAGCCTCTCCGGGACCCATTACGAGCAGTACTTC	CASSLSGTHYEQYF
NA	TRBV7-2	TRBJ2-5	TRBD2	TGTGCCAGCAGCTTAGTGGCGGGGGGGCTTGAGACCCAGTACTTC	CASSLVAGGLETQYF
few	TRBV6-2/TRBV6-3	TRBJ1-1	NA	TGTGCCACGGAGACTGGGGGGGGCACTGAAGCTTTCTTT	CATETGGGTEAFF
NA	TRBV28	TRBJ1-2	NA	TGTGCCAGCAGCACGGAGCGATATGGCTACACCTTC	CASSTERYGYTF
NA	TRBV18	TRBJ1-1	NA	TGTGCCAGCTCACCACGGCAGCTGGGGATGACTGAAGCTTTCTTT	CASSPRQLGMTEAFF
few	TRBV19	TRBJ1-5	NA	TGTGCCAGTCACAGGAGGGATCAGCCCCAGCATTTT	CASHRRDQPQHF
NA	TRBV7-2	TRBJ1-6	NA	TGTGCCAGCAGCCTCAAACTGGGTCTTGGCGTAAATTCACCCCTCCACTTT	CASSLKLGLGVNSPLHF
few	TRBV20-1	TRBJ2-3	TRBD2	TGCAGTGCAACACGTCCGGGACTAGCGGGCCACACAGATACGCAGTATTTT	CSATRPGLAGHTDTQYF
few	TRBV27	TRBJ2-1	TRBD1	TGTGCCAGCAGTTCACCAAGGACAGGGGGATCCTACAATGAGCAGTTCTTC	CASSSPRTGGSYNEQFF
NA	TRBV15	TRBJ2-1	NA	TGTGCCACCAGCAGAGTTGGTGAGCAGTTCTTC	CATSRVGEQFF